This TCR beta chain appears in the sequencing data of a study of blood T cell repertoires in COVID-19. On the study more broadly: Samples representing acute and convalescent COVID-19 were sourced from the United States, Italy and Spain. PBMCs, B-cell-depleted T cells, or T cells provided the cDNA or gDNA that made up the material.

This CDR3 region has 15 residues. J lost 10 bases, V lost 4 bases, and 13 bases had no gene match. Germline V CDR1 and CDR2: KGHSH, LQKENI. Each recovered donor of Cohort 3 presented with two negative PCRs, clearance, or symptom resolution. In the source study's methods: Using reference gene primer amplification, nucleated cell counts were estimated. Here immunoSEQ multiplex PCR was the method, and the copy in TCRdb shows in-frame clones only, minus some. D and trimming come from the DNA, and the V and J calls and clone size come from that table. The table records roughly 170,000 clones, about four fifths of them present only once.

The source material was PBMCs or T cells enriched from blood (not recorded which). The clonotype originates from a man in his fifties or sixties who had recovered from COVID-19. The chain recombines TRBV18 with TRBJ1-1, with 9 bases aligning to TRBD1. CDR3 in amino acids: CASSLAPYRGLGAFF. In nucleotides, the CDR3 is TGTGCCAGCTCACTGGCACCCTACAGGGGGCTAGGAGCTTTCTTT.